This TCR beta chain was identified in a study of T cell responses to AZD1222 COVID-19 vaccine. Study as a whole: Second-dose intervals of approximately 4 or approximately 12 weeks were pooled. Findings and limits, study-wide: A mostly white British donor set with more females was recruited, and clonal diversity was possibly underestimated. Repertoire sampling occurred only after the peak T cell response.

The CDR3 is made up of 13 amino acids. The V and J ends lost 8 bases and 4 bases, in that order; junction bases with no gene match: 9. Germline-derived CDR1 and CDR2 are SQVTM and ANQGSEA. In the case of this clone: Its antigen remains unknown.

Sequenced by immunoSEQ multiplex PCR; TCRdb stores in-frame clones only, minus some. The sample has approximately 170,000 clones; about 92% are singletons. The J gene is TRBJ1-1, the V gene TRBV29-1; 8 bases are shared with TRBD1. The sequence derives from an adult in good health. The sample here was peripheral blood, taken on day 0 of AZD1222 vaccination. The CDR3 loop reads CSSRTGLGTEAFF. Here the CDR3 DNA reads TGCAGCTCAAGGACAGGGTTGGGCACTGAAGCTTTCTTT.